This T cell receptor (beta chain) was sequenced for a study of CD8 T cells in Susac syndrome. V trimming: 6 bases; J trimming: 3 bases; junction bases outside the gene matches: 4. The CDR3 has 15 amino acids. The V gene's germline CDR1 is ENHRY and CDR2 SYGVKD. Random hexamers served to reverse transcribe roughly 0.5 to 1 ug RNA. From the immunoSEQ multiplex PCR reads, TCRdb called clonotypes with MiXCR, one entry per CDR3 protein. The profile shows 130,000 or so distinct CDR3 sequences, roughly 94% of them singletons. Sequencing targeted TCR beta in blood CD8+ and CD4+ T cells. The V call is TRBV10-3, the J call TRBJ2-2; 10 nucleotides agree with TRBD2. This clonotype originated in a human donor in good health. Sequencing was done on a sample of CD4+ T cells from PBMCs. The CDR3 DNA reads as TGTGCCATCAGCCAGCGGGAGGGGGACACCGGGGAGCTGTTTTTT. This codes for CAISQREGDTGELFF.